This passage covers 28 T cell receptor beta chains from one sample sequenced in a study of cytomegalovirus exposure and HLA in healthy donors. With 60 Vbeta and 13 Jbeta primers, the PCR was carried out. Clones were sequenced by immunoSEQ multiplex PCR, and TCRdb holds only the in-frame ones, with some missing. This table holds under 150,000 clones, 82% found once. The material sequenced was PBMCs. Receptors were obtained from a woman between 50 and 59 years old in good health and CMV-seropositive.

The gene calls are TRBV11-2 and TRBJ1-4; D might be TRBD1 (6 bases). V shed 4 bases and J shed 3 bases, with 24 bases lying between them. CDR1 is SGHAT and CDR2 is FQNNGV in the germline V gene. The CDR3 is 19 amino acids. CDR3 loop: CASSSNRDIGVSSNEKLFF. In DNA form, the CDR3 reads TGTGCCAGCAGCTCGAACCGGGACATAGGAGTCTCTTCTAATGAAAAACTGTTTTTT. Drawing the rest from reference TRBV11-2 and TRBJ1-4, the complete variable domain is EAGVAQSPRYKIIEKRQSVAFWCNPISGHATLYWYQQILGQGPKLLIQFQNNGVVDDSQLPKDRFSAERLKGVDSTLKIQPAKLEDSAVYLCASSSNRDIGVSSNEKLFFGSGTQLSVL.

In DNA form, the CDR3 reads TGTGCCACCCGAACAGGGGGCAAAGGATATGGCTACACCTTC. It translates to CATRTGGKGYGYTF. The chain combines TRBV10-3 with TRBJ1-2; 9 bases agree with TRBD1. The CDR3 contains 14 residues. V was clipped by 10 bases and J by 5 bases; unmatched bases: 11. Germline V gene sequence: CDR1 ENHRY, CDR2 SYGVKD.

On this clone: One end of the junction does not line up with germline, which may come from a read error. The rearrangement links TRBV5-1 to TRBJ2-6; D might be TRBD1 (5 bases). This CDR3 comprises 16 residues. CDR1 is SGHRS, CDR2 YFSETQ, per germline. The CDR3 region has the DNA TGCGCCAGCAGCTTGGCGGTTATCTCTGGGGCCAACGGCCTGACTTTC. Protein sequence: CASSLAVISGANGLTF.

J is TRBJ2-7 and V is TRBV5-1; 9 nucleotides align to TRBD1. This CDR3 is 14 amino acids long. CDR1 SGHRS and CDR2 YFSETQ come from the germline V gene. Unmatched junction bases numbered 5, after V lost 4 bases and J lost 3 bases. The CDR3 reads CASSRDRGNYEQYF. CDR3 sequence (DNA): TGCGCCAGCAGCCGCGACAGGGGGAACTACGAGCAGTACTTC.

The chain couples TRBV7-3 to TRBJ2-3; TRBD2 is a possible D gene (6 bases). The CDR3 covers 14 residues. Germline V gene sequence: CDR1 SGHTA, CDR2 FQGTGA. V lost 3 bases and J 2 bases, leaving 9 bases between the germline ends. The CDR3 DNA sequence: TGTGCCAGCAGCTTGGGACTCAACACAGATACGCAGTATTTT. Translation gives CASSLGLNTDTQYF.

CDR3 nucleotide sequence: TGCGCCAGCAGCCGACAGCCCGGAGACGAGCAGTACTTC. Translating it yields CASSRQPGDEQYF. The chain joins TRBV4-1 to TRBJ2-7; possible D gene TRBD1, 5 bases. Trimming took off 4 bases at V and 5 bases at J, with 12 bases between the two ends. The CDR3 is 13 amino acids. The germline CDR1 and CDR2 sequences are MGHRA and YSYEKL.

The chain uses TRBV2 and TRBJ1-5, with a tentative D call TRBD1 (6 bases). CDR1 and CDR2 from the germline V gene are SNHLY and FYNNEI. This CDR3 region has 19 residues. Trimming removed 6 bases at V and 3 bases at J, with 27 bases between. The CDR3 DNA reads TGTGCCAGCAGCGTTATCCTCTCGGGGGGGGCCCTCCTCAATCAGCCCCAGCATTTT. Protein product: CASSVILSGGALLNQPQHF.

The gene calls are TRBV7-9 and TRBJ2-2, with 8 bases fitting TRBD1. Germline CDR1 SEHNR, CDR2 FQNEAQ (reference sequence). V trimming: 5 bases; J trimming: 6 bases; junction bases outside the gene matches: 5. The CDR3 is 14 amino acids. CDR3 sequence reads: CASSTDRGAGELFF. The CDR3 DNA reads TGTGCCAGCAGCACAGACAGGGGAGCCGGGGAGCTGTTTTTT. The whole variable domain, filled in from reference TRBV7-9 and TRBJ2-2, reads DTGVSQNPRHKITKRGQNVTFRCDPISEHNRLYWYRQTLGQGPEFLTYFQNEAQLEKSRLLSDRFSAERPKGSFSTLEIQRTEQGDSAMYLCASSTDRGAGELFFGEGSRLTVL.

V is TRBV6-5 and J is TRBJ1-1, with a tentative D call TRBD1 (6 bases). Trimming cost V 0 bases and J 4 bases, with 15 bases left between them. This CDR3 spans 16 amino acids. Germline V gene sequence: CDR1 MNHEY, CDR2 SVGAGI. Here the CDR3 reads CASSYSLRGLSTEAFF. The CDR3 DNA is TGTGCCAGCAGTTACTCGTTGAGGGGGTTGAGCACTGAAGCTTTCTTT.

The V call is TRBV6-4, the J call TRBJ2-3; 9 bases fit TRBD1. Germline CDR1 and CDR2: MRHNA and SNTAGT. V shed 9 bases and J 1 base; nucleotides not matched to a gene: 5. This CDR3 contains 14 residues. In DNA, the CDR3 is TGTGCCAGAACCGGGACAGGGCGCACAGATACGCAGTATTTT. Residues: CARTGTGRTDTQYF.

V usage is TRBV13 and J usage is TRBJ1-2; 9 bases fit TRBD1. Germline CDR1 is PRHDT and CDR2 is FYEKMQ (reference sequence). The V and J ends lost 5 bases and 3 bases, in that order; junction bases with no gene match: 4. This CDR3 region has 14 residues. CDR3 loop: CASSRRDRDYGYTF. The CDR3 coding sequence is TGTGCCAGCAGCCGCCGGGACAGGGACTATGGCTACACCTTC.

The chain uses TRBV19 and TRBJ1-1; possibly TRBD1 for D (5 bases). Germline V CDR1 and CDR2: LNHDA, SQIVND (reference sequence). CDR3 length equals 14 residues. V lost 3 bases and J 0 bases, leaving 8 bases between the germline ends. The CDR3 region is CASSIRALNTEAFF. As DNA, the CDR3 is TGTGCCAGTAGTATCAGGGCGCTGAACACTGAAGCTTTCTTT.

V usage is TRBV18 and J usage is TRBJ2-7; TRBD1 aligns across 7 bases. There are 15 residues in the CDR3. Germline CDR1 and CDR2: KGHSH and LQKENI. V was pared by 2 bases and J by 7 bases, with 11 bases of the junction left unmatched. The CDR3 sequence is CASSPMGQRPREQYF. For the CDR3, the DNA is TGTGCCAGCTCACCAATGGGACAGCGGCCTAGGGAGCAGTACTTC.

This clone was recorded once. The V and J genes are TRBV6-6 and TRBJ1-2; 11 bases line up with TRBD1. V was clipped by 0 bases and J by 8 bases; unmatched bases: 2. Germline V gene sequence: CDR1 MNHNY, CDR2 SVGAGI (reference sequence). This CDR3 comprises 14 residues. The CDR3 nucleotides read TGTGCCAGCAGTTACTCGGACAGGGGGCAAGGCTACACCTTC. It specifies CASSYSDRGQGYTF.

This CDR3 is CATSRDRDRVGNTQYF. For the CDR3, the DNA is TGTGCCACCAGCAGAGACCGGGACAGGGTTGGGAATACGCAGTATTTT. The chain combines TRBV15 with TRBJ2-3; TRBD1 aligns across 9 bases. This CDR3 is 16 amino acids long. V lost 0 bases, J lost 7 bases, and 8 bases stayed unmatched. Germline CDR1 reads LNHNV; CDR2 reads YYDKDF (reference sequence).

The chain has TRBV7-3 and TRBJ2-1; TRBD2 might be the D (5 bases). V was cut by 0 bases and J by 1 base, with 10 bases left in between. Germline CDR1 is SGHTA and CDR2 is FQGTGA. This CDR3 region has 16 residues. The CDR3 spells CASSLTASGSYNEQFF. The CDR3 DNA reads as TGTGCCAGCAGCTTAACCGCCAGCGGATCCTACAATGAGCAGTTCTTC.

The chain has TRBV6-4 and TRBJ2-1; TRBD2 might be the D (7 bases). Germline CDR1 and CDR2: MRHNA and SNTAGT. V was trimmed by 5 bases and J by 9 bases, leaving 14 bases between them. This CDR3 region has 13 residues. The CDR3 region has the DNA TGTGCCAGCAGTAATCGGGGGGCGGTTGAGCAGTTCTTC. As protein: CASSNRGAVEQFF.

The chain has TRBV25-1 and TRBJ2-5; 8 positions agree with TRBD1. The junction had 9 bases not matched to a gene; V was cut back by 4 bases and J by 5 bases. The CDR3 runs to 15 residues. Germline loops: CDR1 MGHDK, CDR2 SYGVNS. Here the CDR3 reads CASSVDRTGYETQYF. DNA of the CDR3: TGTGCCAGCAGTGTGGATCGGACAGGGTATGAGACCCAGTACTTC.

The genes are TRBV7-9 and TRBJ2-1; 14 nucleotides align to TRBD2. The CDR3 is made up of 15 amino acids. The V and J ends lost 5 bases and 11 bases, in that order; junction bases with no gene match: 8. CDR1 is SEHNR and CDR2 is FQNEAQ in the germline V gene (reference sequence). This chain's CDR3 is CASSLPGLAGAQQFF. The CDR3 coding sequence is TGTGCCAGCAGCCTACCGGGACTAGCGGGAGCTCAGCAGTTCTTC.

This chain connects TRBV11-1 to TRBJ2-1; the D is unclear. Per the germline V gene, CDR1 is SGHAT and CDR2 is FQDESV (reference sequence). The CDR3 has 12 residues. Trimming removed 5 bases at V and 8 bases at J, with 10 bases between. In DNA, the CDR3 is TGTGCCAGCAGCCTAATGGTGGATGAGCAGTTCTTC. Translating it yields CASSLMVDEQFF.

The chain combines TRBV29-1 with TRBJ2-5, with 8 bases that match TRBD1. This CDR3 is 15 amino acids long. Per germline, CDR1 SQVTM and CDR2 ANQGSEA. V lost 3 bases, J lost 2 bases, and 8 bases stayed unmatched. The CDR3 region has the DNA TGCAGCGTTGACGACGGACAGGGAACACAAGAGACCCAGTACTTC. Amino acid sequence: CSVDDGQGTQETQYF.

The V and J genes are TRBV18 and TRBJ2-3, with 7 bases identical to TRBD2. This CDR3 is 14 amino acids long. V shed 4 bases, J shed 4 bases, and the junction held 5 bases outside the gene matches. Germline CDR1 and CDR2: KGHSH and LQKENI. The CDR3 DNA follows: TGTGCCAGCTCACGTGCGGGAGTATCAGATACGCAGTATTTT. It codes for CASSRAGVSDTQYF.

Written as DNA, the CDR3 is TGTGCCAGCAGCCCCAGACAGGGGAGGCAGCCCCAGCATTTT. Its protein product is CASSPRQGRQPQHF. The chain recombines TRBV6-5 with TRBJ1-5; TRBD1 agrees at 8 bases. Per germline, CDR1 MNHEY and CDR2 SVGAGI. The CDR3 loop spans 14 amino acids. Germline trimming cut 6 bases from V and 7 bases from J; bases unmatched to any gene: 8.

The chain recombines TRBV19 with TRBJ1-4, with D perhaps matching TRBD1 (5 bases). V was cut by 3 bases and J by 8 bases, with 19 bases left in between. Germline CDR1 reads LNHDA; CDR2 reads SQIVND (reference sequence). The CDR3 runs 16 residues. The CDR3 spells CASSIPPGPPMEKLFF. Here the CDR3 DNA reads TGTGCCAGTAGTATCCCTCCAGGGCCCCCGATGGAAAAACTGTTTTTT.

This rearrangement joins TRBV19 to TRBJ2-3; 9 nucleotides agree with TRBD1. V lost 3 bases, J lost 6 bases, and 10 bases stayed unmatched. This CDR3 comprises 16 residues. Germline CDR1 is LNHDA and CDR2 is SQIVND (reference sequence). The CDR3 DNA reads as TGTGCCAGTAGTATCCCCCGGGGACAGGGAAGGGATACGCAGTATTTT. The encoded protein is CASSIPRGQGRDTQYF.

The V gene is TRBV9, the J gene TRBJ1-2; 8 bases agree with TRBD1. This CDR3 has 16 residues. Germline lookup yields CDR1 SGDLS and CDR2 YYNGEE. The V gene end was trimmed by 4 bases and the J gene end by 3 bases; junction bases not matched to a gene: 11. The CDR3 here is CASSPRQGKGYYGYTF. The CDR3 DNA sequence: TGTGCCAGCAGCCCCCGACAGGGGAAGGGGTACTATGGCTACACCTTC. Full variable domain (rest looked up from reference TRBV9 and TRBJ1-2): DSGVTQTPKHLITATGQRVTLRCSPRSGDLSVYWYQQSLDQGLQFLIQYYNGEERAKGNILERFSAQQFPDLHSELNLSSLELGDSALYFCASSPRQGKGYYGYTFGSGTRLTVV.

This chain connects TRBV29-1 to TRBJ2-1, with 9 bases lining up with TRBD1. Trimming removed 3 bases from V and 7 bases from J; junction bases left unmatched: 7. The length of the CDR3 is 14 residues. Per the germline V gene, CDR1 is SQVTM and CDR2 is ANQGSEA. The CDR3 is CSVESGQGMNEQFF. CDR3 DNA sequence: TGCAGCGTTGAGTCAGGACAGGGGATGAATGAGCAGTTCTTC.

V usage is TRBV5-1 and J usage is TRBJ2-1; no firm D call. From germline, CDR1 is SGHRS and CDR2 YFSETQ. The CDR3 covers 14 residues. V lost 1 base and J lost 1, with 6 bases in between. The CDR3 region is CASSLLASYNEQFF. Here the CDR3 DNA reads TGCGCCAGCAGCTTGTTGGCATCCTACAATGAGCAGTTCTTC.